This entry lists 4 T cell receptor beta chains sequenced from one sample in a study of vaccination and CD4 T cells after COVID-19. CD4+ T cells that had been cultured provided DNA sequenced with the Oncomine TCR Beta short-read assay. TCRdb independently ran MiXCR on the PCR reads; one entry per CDR3 protein. The table lists some 15,000 distinct CDR3 sequences, about 50% of them singletons. The antigens for these receptors are not known. Treatment meaning: roughly ten-day PBMC culture with coronavirus spike peptide pools or control peptides (ViraFEST assay). The sequencing sample was made of CD4+ T cells from blood, cultured in vitro. These receptors were obtained from a human donor who had recovered from COVID-19.

The chain combines TRBV12-3 or TRBV12-4 with TRBJ2-2; D is ambiguous. V was trimmed by 6 bases and J by 7 bases, leaving 15 bases between them. The CDR3 loop spans 14 amino acids. CDR3 in amino acids: CASRPSSGLGELFF. The CDR3, as DNA: TGTGCCAGCAGGCCCTCCTCCGGGCTCGGGGAGCTGTTTTTT.

This clonotype was observed a handful of times. The J gene is TRBJ1-5, the V gene TRBV6-5; 7 positions match TRBD1. Germline V lookup: CDR1 MNHEY, CDR2 SVGAGI. With 0 bases clipped from V and 4 bases from J, the junction kept 3 bases outside the gene matches. CDR3 length: 15 amino acids. CDR3 in amino acids: CASSYSGTDNQPQHF. The CDR3 DNA reads as TGTGCCAGCAGTTACTCCGGGACAGATAATCAGCCCCAGCATTTT.

The chain joins TRBV5-8 to TRBJ2-7, with 7 bases that match TRBD2. Germline V gene lookup returns CDR1 SGHTS and CDR2 YDEGEE. The CDR3 is made up of 14 amino acids. The V and J ends lost 3 bases and 6 bases, in that order; junction bases with no gene match: 9. The CDR3 coding sequence is TGTGCCAGCAGCTCGGGCGGGAGTCCGGGCGAGCAGTACTTC. It codes for CASSSGGSPGEQYF.

This chain joins TRBV2 and TRBJ1-1, with D possibly matching TRBD1 (6 bases). The CDR3 totals 14 residues. The V and J ends lost 4 bases and 0 bases respectively, with 9 bases between them. The germline V gene encodes CDR1 SNHLY and CDR2 FYNNEI. CDR3 amino acids: CASSATGMNTEAFF. CDR3 nucleotides: TGTGCCAGCAGTGCGACAGGTATGAACACTGAAGCTTTCTTT. Combining the CDR3 with reference TRBV2 and TRBJ1-1 gives the whole variable domain EPEVTQTPSHQVTQMGQEVILRCVPISNHLYFYWYRQILGQKVEFLVSFYNNEISEKSEIFDDQFSVERPDGSNFTLKIRSTKLEDSAMYFCASSATGMNTEAFFGQGTRLTVV.